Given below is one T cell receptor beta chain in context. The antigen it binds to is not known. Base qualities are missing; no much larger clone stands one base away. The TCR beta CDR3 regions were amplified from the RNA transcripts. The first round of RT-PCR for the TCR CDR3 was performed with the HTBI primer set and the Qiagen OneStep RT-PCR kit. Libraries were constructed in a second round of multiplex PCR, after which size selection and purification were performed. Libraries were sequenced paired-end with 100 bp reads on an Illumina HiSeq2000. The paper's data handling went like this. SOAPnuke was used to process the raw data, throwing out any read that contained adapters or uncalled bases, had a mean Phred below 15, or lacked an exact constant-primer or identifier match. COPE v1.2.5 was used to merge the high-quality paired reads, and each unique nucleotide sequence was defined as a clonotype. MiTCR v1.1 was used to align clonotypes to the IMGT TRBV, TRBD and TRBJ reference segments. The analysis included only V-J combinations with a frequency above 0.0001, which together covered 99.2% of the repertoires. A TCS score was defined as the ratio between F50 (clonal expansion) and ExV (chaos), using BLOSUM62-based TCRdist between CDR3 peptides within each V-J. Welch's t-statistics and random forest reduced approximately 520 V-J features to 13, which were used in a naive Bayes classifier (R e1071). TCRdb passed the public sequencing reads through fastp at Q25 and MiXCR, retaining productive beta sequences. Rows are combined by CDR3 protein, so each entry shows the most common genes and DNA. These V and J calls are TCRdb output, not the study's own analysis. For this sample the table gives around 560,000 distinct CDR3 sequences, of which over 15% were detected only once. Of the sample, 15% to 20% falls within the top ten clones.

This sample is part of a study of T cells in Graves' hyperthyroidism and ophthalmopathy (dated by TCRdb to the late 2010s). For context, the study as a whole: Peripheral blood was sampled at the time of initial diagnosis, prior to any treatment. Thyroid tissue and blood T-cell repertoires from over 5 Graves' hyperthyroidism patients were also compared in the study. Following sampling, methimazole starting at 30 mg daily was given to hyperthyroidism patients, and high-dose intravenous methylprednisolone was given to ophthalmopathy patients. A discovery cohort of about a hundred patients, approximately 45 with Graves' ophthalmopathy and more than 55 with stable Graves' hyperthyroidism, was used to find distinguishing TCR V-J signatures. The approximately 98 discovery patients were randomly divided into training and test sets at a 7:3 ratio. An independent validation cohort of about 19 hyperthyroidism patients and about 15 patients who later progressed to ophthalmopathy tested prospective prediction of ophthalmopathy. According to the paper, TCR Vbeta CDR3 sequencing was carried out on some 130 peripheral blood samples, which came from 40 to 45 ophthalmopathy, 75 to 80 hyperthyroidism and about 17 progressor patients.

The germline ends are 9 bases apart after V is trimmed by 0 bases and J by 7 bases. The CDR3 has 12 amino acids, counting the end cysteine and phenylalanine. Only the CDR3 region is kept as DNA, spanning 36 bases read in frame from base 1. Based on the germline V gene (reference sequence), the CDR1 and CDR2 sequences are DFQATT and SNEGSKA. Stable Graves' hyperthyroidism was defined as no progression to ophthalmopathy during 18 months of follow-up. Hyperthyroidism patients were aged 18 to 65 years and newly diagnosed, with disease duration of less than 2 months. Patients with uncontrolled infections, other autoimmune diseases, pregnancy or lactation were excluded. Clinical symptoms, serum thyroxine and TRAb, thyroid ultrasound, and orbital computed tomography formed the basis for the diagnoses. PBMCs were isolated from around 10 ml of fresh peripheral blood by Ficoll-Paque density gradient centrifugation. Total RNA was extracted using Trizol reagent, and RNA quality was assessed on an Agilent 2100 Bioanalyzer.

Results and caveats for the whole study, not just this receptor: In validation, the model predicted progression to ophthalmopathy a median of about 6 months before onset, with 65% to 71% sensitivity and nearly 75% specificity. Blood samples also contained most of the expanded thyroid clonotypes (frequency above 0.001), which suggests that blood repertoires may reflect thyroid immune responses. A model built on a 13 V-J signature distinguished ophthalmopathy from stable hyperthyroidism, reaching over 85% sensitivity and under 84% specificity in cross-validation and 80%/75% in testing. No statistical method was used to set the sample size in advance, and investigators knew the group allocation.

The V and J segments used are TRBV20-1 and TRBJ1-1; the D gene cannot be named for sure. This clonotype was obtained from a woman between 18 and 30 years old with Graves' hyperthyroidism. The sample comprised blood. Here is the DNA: TGCAGTGCTAGAGATCGGCCAGATGAAGCTTTCTTT. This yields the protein CSARDRPDEAFF.